This TCR beta chain was recorded in a study of shared clonotypes between healthy human individuals. The CDR3 runs 12 residues. The germline V gene encodes CDR1 KGHSH and CDR2 LQKENI. V was clipped by 3 bases and J by 6 bases, with 6 bases between them. The study ran the assay at deep level. Produced via immunoSEQ multiplex PCR; TCRdb's table is partial and in-frame only. The sample contains about 1 million clones, 75% of which appear only once. Note on this clone: Its antigen is unknown.

Study conclusions and caveats: Clonotype sharing levels among donors were expected to vary with sequencing depth.

The TCR comes from a man aged 18 to 30 in good health. Material for sequencing was memory CD4+ T cells sorted from blood. The subset denotes: CD45RA-negative fraction. The rearrangement joins TRBV18 to TRBJ2-4; D perhaps matches TRBD1 (5 bases). The chain's CDR3 is CASSPQGNIQYF. The DNA of the CDR3 is TGTGCCAGCTCACCTCAGGGAAACATTCAGTACTTC.